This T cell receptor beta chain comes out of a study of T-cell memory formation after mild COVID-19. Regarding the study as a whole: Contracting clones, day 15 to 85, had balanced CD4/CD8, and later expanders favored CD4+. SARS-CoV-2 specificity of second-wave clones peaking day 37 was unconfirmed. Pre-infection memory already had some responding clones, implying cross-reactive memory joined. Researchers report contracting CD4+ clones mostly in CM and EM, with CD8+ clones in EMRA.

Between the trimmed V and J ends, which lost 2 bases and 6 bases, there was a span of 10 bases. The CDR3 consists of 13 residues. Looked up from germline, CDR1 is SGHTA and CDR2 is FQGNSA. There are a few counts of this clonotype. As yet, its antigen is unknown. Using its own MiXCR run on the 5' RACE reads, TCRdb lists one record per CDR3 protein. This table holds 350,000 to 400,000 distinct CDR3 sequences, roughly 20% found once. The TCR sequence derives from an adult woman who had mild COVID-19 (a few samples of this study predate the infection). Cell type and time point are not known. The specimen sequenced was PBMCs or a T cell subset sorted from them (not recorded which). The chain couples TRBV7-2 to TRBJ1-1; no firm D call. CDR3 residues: CASSLRQVAEAFF. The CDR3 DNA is TGTGCCAGCAGCTTACGGCAGGTGGCTGAAGCTTTCTTT.